Below, 9 T cell receptor beta chains from the same sample are listed, as sequenced in a study of T cell responses to AZD1222 COVID-19 vaccine (dated by TCRdb to about 2021). Interpreted using the paper, the time point label stands for: about 28 days (+/-7) after the second vaccine dose. Libraries were made using the immunoSEQ multiplex PCR assay. TCRdb stores this immuneACCESS table with in-frame sequences only. Part of the clones is absent; in the studies checked, under half of the shortfall reflects unresolved V genes, and no reason is known for the rest. This sample has 95,000 to 100,000 clones in its table, and about 88% of those were observed once. The ten largest make up roughly 15% of the sample. Sequenced material: peripheral blood, taken 28 days after the second AZD1222 dose. The receptors shown here come from an adult who received the AZD1222 COVID-19 vaccine.

This clone appeared a single time. The chain carries TRBV7-2 and TRBJ1-4; D call uncertain. This CDR3 is 14 amino acids long. Per the germline V gene, CDR1 is SGHTA and CDR2 is FQGNSA. The V end lost 3 bases, the J end lost 6 bases, and 11 bases lay between the germline ends. The CDR3 sequence: CASSLRVYDEKLFF. CDR3 nucleotide sequence: TGTGCCAGCAGCTTGAGGGTATATGATGAAAAACTGTTTTTT.

The table lists this clone with a count of one. The rearrangement links TRBV18 to TRBJ1-5; TRBD1 might be the D (5 bases). This CDR3 comprises 14 residues. With 7 bases removed from V and 2 bases from J, the gap between germline ends came to 12 bases. CDR1 KGHSH and CDR2 LQKENI come from the germline V gene. The CDR3 DNA reads TGTGCCAGCTTCGCGGGGGTTGGCAATCAGCCCCAGCATTTT. Its protein product is CASFAGVGNQPQHF.

The chain is built from TRBV7-7 and TRBJ2-5; 9 bases line up with TRBD1. The CDR3 sequence is 16 residues long. The germline V gene encodes CDR1 SSHAT and CDR2 FNYEAQ (reference sequence). J was trimmed by 2 bases and V by 5 bases; bases with no gene match: 9. The CDR3 here is CASSPTLDRGQETQYF. The CDR3 DNA reads as TGTGCCAGCAGCCCCACCCTCGACAGGGGGCAAGAGACCCAGTACTTC. The entire variable domain, with the rest obtained from reference TRBV7-7 and TRBJ2-5, is as follows: GAGVSQSPRYKVTKRGQDVTLRCDPISSHATLYWYQQALGQGPEFLTYFNYEAQPDKSGLPSDRFSAERPEGSISTLTIQRTEQRDSAMYRCASSPTLDRGQETQYFGPGTRLLVL.

This chain uses TRBV5-1 with TRBJ2-3, with 7 nucleotides matching TRBD2. CDR1 is SGHRS and CDR2 is YFSETQ in the germline V gene. The CDR3 runs to 16 residues. The junction had 5 bases not matched to a gene; V was cut back by 0 bases and J by 1 base. CDR3 region: CASSLGQTSGTDTQYF. The CDR3 nucleotides are TGCGCCAGCAGCTTGGGCCAAACTAGCGGCACAGATACGCAGTATTTT. Full variable domain (outside the CDR3, taken from reference TRBV5-1 and TRBJ2-3): KAGVTQTPRYLIKTRGQQVTLSCSPISGHRSVSWYQQTPGQGLQFLFEYFSETQRNKGNFPGRFSGRQFSNSRSEMNVSTLELGDSALYLCASSLGQTSGTDTQYFGPGTRLTVL.

CDR3 sequence reads: CASSFGGGGYTF. Here the CDR3 DNA reads TGTGCCAGCAGTTTCGGGGGCGGAGGCTACACCTTC. The chain links TRBV12-3 or TRBV12-4 to TRBJ1-2; perhaps TRBD1 as D (6 bases). V was trimmed by 3 bases and J by 8 bases, leaving 10 bases between them. The CDR3 has 12 amino acids.

The chain's CDR3 is CASSSLLVGGQETQYF. In DNA form, the CDR3 reads TGTGCCAGCAGCTCCCTTCTAGTGGGGGGTCAAGAGACCCAGTACTTC. The chain is built from TRBV5-5 and TRBJ2-5; possible D gene TRBD2, 6 bases. The CDR3 consists of 16 residues. V was pared by 3 bases and J by 2 bases, with 17 bases between. Germline CDR1 and CDR2: SGHKS and YYEKEE (reference sequence).

This chain links TRBV6-5 with TRBJ1-5, with D unresolved. CDR1 is MNHEY and CDR2 is SVGAGI in the germline V gene. CDR3 length: 12 residues. V lost 6 bases and J lost 4, with 7 bases in between. CDR3 protein: CASSSLNQPQHF. The CDR3 bases are TGTGCCAGCAGCTCCCTAAATCAGCCCCAGCATTTT.

The chain recombines TRBV18 with TRBJ1-2, with D unresolved. Per germline, CDR1 KGHSH and CDR2 LQKENI. The CDR3 covers 13 residues. The V end was cut by 2 bases, the J end by 6 bases, with 10 bases between. CDR3 sequence reads: CASSPGSEDGYTF. As DNA, the CDR3 is TGTGCCAGCTCACCAGGGTCAGAGGATGGCTACACCTTC.

V usage is TRBV21-1 and J usage is TRBJ1-5. TRBV21-1 is termed a pseudogene. There are 15 residues in the CDR3. For the CDR3, the DNA is TGTGCCAGCAGCAAATTGGGGGGGTTTAATCAGCCCCAGCATTTT. Its translation: CASSKLGGFNQPQHF.